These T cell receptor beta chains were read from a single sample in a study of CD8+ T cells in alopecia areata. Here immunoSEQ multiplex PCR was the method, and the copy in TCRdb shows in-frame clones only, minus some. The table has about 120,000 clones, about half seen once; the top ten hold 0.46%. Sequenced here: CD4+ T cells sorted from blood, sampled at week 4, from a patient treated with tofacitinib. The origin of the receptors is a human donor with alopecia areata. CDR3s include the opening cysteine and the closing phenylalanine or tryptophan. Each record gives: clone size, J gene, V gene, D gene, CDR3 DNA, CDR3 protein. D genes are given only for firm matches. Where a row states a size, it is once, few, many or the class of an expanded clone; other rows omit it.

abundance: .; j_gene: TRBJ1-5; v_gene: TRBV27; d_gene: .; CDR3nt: TGTGCCAGCAGTTTCTGGGGTCAGCCCCAGCATTTT; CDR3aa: CASSFWGQPQHF
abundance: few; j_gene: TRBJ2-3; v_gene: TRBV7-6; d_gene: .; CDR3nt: TGTGCCAGCAGCCAAAGCGGTTCTAGCACAGATACGCAGTATTTT; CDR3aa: CASSQSGSSTDTQYF
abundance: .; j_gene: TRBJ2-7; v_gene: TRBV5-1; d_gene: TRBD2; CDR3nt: TGCGCCAGCAGCGCGGGAGGGACAGCTTCCTACGAGCAGTACTTC; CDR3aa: CASSAGGTASYEQYF
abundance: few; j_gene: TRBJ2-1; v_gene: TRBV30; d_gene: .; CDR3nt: TGTGCCGGGTCGATTAACAATGAGCAGTTCTTC; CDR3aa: CAGSINNEQFF
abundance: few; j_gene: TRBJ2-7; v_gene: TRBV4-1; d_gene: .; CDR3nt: TGCGCCAGCAGCGCCTCACTAGCCAGGGGAGTCTACGAGCAGTACTTC; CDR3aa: CASSASLARGVYEQYF
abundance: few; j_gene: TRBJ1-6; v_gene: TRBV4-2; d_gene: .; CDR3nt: TGTGCCAGCAGCCAACCGACGGTCAGCTATTCACCCCTCCACTTT; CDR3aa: CASSQPTVSYSPLHF
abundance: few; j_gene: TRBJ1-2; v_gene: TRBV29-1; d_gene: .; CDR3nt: TGCAGCGTTGACAGAAGCAGAGGCTATGGCTACACCTTC; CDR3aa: CSVDRSRGYGYTF
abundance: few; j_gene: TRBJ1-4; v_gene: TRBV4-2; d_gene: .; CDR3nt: TGTGCCAGCAGCCAAGTCCCCAGCGTCCCGGAGAATGAAAAACTGTTTTTT; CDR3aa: CASSQVPSVPENEKLFF
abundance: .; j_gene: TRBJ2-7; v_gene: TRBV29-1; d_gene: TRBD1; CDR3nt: TGCAGCACAAGGGACAGTTCCTACGAGCAGTACTTC; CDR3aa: CSTRDSSYEQYF
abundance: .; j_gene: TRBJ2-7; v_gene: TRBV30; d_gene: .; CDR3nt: TGTGCCTGGAGCTCAGGGAATAACTACGAGCAGTACTTC; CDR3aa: CAWSSGNNYEQYF
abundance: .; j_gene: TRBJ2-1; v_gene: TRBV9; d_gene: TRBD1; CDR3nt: TGTGCCAGCAGCAAGAGGGGCCGACAGGGTACCGGCTACAATGAGCAGTTCTTC; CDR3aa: CASSKRGRQGTGYNEQFF
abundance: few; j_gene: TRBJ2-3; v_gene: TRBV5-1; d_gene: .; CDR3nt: TGCGCCAGCAGCTCCGGCGACAGAGGCACAGATACGCAGTATTTT; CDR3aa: CASSSGDRGTDTQYF
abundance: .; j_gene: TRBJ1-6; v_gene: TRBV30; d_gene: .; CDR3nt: TGTGCCTGGAGTCTTTCCGGTAGCTCCTATAATTCACCCCTCCACTTT; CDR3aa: CAWSLSGSSYNSPLHF
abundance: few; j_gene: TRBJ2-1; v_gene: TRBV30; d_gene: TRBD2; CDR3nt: TGTGCCTGGAGTCGTAGCGGGAGGGCAGGCGAGCAGTTCTTC; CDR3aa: CAWSRSGRAGEQFF
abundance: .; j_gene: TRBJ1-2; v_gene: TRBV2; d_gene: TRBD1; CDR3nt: TGTGCCAGGGGACAGTCCTTCTATGGCTACACCTTC; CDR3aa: CARGQSFYGYTF
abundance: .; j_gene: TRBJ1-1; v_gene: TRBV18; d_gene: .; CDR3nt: TGTGCCAGCTCACCACGGTCGGCCTTGTCCGGGAACACTGAAGCTTTCTTT; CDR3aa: CASSPRSALSGNTEAFF
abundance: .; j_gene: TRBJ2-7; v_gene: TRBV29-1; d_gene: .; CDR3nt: TGCAGCGTCATCCCCCCGGGACTCTACGAGCAGTACTTC; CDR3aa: CSVIPPGLYEQYF
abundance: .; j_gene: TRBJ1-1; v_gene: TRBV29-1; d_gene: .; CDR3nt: TGCAGCGTTGTGCGCGGTGAAGCTTTCTTT; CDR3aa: CSVVRGEAFF
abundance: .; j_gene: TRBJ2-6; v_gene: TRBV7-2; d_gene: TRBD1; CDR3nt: TGTGCCAGCAGCTTAGCACAGGGGGCGCCAGGGGCCAACGTCCTGACTTTC; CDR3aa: CASSLAQGAPGANVLTF
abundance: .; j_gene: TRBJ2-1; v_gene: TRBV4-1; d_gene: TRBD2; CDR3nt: TGCGCCAGCAGCCAAACTAGCGGGAGGCCGGGCTCCTACAATGAGCAGTTCTTC; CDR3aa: CASSQTSGRPGSYNEQFF
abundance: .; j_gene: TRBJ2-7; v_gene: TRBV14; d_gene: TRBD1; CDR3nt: TGTGCCAGCAGCCAAAAATCCGGGACAGCGTACTACGAGCAGTACTTC; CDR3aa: CASSQKSGTAYYEQYF
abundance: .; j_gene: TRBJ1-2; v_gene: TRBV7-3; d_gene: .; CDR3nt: TGTGCCAGCAGCTTAAGGGCAGGGGAAAACTATGGCTACACCTTC; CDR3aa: CASSLRAGENYGYTF
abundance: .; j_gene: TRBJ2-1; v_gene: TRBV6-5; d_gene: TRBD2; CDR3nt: TGTGCCAGCAGTCAGCGGGGGCCCTCCTACAATGAGCAGTTCTTC; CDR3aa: CASSQRGPSYNEQFF
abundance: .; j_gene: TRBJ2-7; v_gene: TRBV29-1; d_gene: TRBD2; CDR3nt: TGCAGCGCCAGACTAGCGGGGACCTACGAGCAGTACTTC; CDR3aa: CSARLAGTYEQYF
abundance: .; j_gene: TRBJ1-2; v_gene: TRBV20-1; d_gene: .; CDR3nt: TGCAGTGCTACGGGAGACTATGGCTACACCTTC; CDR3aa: CSATGDYGYTF
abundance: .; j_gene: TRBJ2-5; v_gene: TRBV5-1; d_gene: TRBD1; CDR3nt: TGCGCCAGCAGTACCGGGACAGGGGAAGAGACCCAGTACTTC; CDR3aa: CASSTGTGEETQYF
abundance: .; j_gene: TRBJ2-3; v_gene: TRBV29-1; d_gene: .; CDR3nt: TGCAGCGTCCAAGGGCAGTCTAGCACAGATACGCAGTATTTT; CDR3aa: CSVQGQSSTDTQYF
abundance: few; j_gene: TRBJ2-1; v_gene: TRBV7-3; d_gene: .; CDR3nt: TGTGCCAGCAGGCTAGGGCCGGACAATGAGCAGTTCTTC; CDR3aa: CASRLGPDNEQFF
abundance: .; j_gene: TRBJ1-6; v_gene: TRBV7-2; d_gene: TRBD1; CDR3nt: TGTGCCAGCAGCTTAGTCTTGGGCAGGGGGTCGTCACCCCTCCACTTT; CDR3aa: CASSLVLGRGSSPLHF
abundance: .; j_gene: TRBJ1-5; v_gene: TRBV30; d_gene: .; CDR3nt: TGTGCCTGGAAGTCACACCCAGGCAATCAGCCCCAGCATTTT; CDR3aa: CAWKSHPGNQPQHF
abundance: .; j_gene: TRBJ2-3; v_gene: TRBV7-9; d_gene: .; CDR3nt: TGTGCCAGCAGCTTATCTACTGATACGCAGTATTTT; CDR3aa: CASSLSTDTQYF
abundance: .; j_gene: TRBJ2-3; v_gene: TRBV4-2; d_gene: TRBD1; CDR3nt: TGTGCCAGCAGCCAAGCACAGGGGGTCGGCGATACGCAGTATTTT; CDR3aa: CASSQAQGVGDTQYF
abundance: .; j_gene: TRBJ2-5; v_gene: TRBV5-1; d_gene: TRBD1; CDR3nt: TGCGCCAGCAGCGGAAACCCCGGGACAGGGTTCGAGACCCAGTACTTC; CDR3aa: CASSGNPGTGFETQYF
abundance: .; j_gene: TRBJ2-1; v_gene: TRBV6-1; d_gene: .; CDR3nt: TGTGCCAGCAGTGCTGGCAACAATGAGCAGTTCTTC; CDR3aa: CASSAGNNEQFF
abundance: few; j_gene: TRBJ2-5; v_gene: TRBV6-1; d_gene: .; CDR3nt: TGTGCCAGCAGCTCACTCCGGGACACGGACTTC; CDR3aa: CASSSLRDTDF
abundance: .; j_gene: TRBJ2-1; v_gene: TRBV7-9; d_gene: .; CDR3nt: TGTGCCAGCAGACTCGGAGGGTATACCCTCTTC; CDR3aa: CASRLGGYTLF
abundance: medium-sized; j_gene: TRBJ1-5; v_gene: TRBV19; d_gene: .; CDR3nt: TGTGCCAGTAGTTCGGGGCTCGGCAATCAGCCCCAGCATTTT; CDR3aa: CASSSGLGNQPQHF